The following is a T cell receptor (beta chain) sequence with its context. The record originates from a study of control samples from healthy donors and cancer patients. Germline V gene sequence: CDR1 SGHTA, CDR2 FQGTGA. V was shortened by 6 bases and J by 3 bases, with 11 bases between the two germline ends. The CDR3 loop spans 14 amino acids. Repertoires were generated with immunoSEQ multiplex PCR, while TCRdb's copy carries only in-frame clones and drops some. The data hold around 130,000 clones, with around nine tenths observed a single time. Sequencing used blood. The genes are TRBV7-3 and TRBJ2-2, with D perhaps TRBD2 (6 bases). The TCR originated in a middle-aged man in good health. CDR3 amino acids: CASRIRRDTGELFF. CDR3 DNA: TGTGCCAGCAGGATTAGGAGGGACACCGGGGAGCTGTTTTTT. Looking up the rest from reference TRBV7-3 and TRBJ2-2 gives the full variable domain: GAGVSQTPSNKVTEKGKYVELRCDPISGHTALYWYRQSLGQGPEFLIYFQGTGAADDSGLPNDRFFAVRPEGSVSTLKIQRTERGDSAVYLCASRIRRDTGELFFGEGSRLTVL.